These 5 T cell receptor beta chains originate from one sample sequenced in a study of shared clonotypes between healthy human individuals. Measured with immunoSEQ multiplex PCR; TCRdb has only the in-frame clones, and not every one. The profile shows around 500,000 clones, around 85% of them singletons. Sequencing input: PBMCs. These receptor sequences come from a middle-aged woman in good health. Some clones in this sample may be carry-over from other donors' samples.

In regard to this clone: This probably arose from a read error, given a far larger clone one base away. Other DNA sequences in this sample translate to the same CDR3. The chain couples TRBV28 to TRBJ1-5; no firm D call. Germline CDR1 MDHEN, CDR2 SYDVKM. CDR3 length: 16 residues. The CDR3 DNA follows: TGTGCAAGCAGTTTGACGAGCACATATAGCAATCAGCCCCAGCATTTT. This translates into CASSLTSTYSNQPQHF.

This clone has a count of ten or more. Different DNA sequences within this sample yield the same CDR3. The gene calls are TRBV20-1 and TRBJ1-2; D unresolved. Germline lookup yields CDR1 DFQATT and CDR2 SNEGSKA (reference sequence). The CDR3 runs to 10 residues. Trimming cost V 0 bases and J 8 bases, with 4 bases left between them. CDR3 in amino acids: CSAREDGYTF. CDR3 bases: TGCAGTGCTAGAGAGGACGGCTACACCTTC.

The chain recombines TRBV29-1 with TRBJ1-1, with D hard to call. Germline V gene data show CDR1 as SQVTM and CDR2 as ANQGSEA. The CDR3 has 14 residues. V was cut by 4 bases and J by 4 bases, with 16 bases left in between. The CDR3 DNA reads TGCAGCGTTGTCGCGGCAGGCTGGGGCACTGAAGCTTTCTTT. Translation: CSVVAAGWGTEAFF.

V usage is TRBV2 and J usage is TRBJ2-3; 9 bases line up with TRBD1. Germline trimming cut 6 bases from V and 3 bases from J; bases unmatched to any gene: 7. Germline CDR1 SNHLY, CDR2 FYNNEI. CDR3 size: 15 residues. The CDR3 DNA sequence: TGTGCCAGCAGATCAACAGGGGGCTCTACAGATACGCAGTATTTT. As protein: CASRSTGGSTDTQYF.

V gene TRBV9 combines with J gene TRBJ2-2; no definite D call. This CDR3 region has 14 residues. Germline loops: CDR1 SGDLS, CDR2 YYNGEE. The V end was cut by 0 bases, the J end by 5 bases, with 8 bases between. CDR3 sequence: CASSVGPLTGELFF. The CDR3 DNA sequence: TGTGCCAGCAGCGTAGGCCCCCTAACCGGGGAGCTGTTTTTT.